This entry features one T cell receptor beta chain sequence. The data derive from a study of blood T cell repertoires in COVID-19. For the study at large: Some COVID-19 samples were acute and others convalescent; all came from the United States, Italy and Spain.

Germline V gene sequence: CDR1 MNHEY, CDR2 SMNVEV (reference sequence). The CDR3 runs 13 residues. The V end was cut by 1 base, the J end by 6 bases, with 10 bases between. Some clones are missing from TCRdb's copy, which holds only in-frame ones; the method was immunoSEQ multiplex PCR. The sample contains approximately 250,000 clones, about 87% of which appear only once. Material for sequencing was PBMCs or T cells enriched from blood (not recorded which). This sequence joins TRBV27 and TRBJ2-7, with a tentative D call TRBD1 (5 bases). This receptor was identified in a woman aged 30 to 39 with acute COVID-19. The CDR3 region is CASSLWGAAEQYF. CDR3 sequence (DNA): TGTGCCAGCAGTTTATGGGGCGCTGCCGAGCAGTACTTC.